This T cell receptor (beta chain) was recorded in a study of T cell responses to AZD1222 COVID-19 vaccine. For the study at large: Whether given at about 4 or about 12 weeks, second doses were pooled. Points from the study as a whole: Across the whole spike, CD4 TCRs peaked at regions 160-218 and 743-854. Donors were mostly white British, more females; clonal diversity possibly underestimated.

CDR3 length: 14 amino acids. Germline V CDR1 and CDR2: SNHLY, FYNNEI. Trimming took off 7 bases at V and 6 bases at J, with 16 bases between the two ends. The data were produced by immunoSEQ multiplex PCR, yet TCRdb's version contains in-frame clones alone and is incomplete. Of 110,000 or so clones detected, 91% appear once; the ten largest clones hold 5.4%. In regard to this clone: Its antigen is still unknown.

The specimen was peripheral blood, collected on day 0 of AZD1222 vaccination. This sequence was found in an adult in good health. The V gene is TRBV2, the J gene TRBJ2-1; tentative D call: TRBD1 (6 bases). CDR3 region: CASTQSDSPNEQFF. The CDR3 DNA is TGTGCCAGCACCCAATCGGACAGTCCCAATGAGCAGTTCTTC. Full variable domain (rest looked up from reference TRBV2 and TRBJ2-1): EPEVTQTPSHQVTQMGQEVILRCVPISNHLYFYWYRQILGQKVEFLVSFYNNEISEKSEIFDDQFSVERPDGSNFTLKIRSTKLEDSAMYFCASTQSDSPNEQFFGPGTRLTVL.